Below are 10 T cell receptor beta chains sequenced from a single sample in a study of control samples from healthy donors and cancer patients. Using immunoSEQ multiplex PCR, the repertoire was profiled, and TCRdb retains in-frame clones only, with some absent. The profile shows fewer than 130,000 clones, more than 75% of them singletons. Material: PBMCs. All receptors come from a woman in her sixties or seventies with lung cancer.

The rearrangement uses TRBV5-1 and TRBJ2-7; either TRBD1 or TRBD2 may fit D (5 bases each). The ends were cut back, 4 bases at V and 2 bases at J, with 19 bases in the middle. The CDR3 totals 16 residues. In germline, CDR1 is SGHRS, CDR2 YFSETQ. The CDR3 region is CASSLGENKATYEQYF. The CDR3 DNA is TGCGCCAGCAGCCTGGGGGAGAACAAGGCCACCTACGAGCAGTACTTC.

The chain employs TRBV12-5 and TRBJ1-4; 7 bases line up with TRBD1. J was trimmed by 0 bases and V by 6 bases; bases with no gene match: 13. Germline-derived CDR1 and CDR2 are LGHNT and FRNRAP. CDR3 size: 18 residues. The CDR3 here is CASGRGVTGASTNEKLFF. CDR3 DNA sequence: TGTGCTAGTGGCCGTGGGGTAACAGGGGCCTCAACTAATGAAAAACTGTTTTTT.

The V gene is TRBV5-1, the J gene TRBJ2-5; 8 bases map to TRBD2. This CDR3 is built from 15 residues. CDR1 SGHRS and CDR2 YFSETQ come from the germline V gene. J gave up 5 bases and V 1 base, and 7 bases lay outside the gene matches. The CDR3 nucleotides are TGCGCCAGCAGCTTGACGGGAGGGCTAGGGGAGACCCAGTACTTC. Residues: CASSLTGGLGETQYF.

This rearrangement joins TRBV5-1 to TRBJ2-3; 10 bases fit TRBD1. This CDR3 is 16 amino acids long. Germline values: CDR1 SGHRS, CDR2 YFSETQ. V trimming: 4 bases; J trimming: 4 bases; junction bases outside the gene matches: 9. CDR3 sequence (DNA): TGCGCCAGCAGCCCAGGGGACAGGGGAGAAGCAGATACGCAGTATTTT. Protein product: CASSPGDRGEADTQYF. The full variable domain, completed using reference TRBV5-1 and TRBJ2-3, is KAGVTQTPRYLIKTRGQQVTLSCSPISGHRSVSWYQQTPGQGLQFLFEYFSETQRNKGNFPGRFSGRQFSNSRSEMNVSTLELGDSALYLCASSPGDRGEADTQYFGPGTRLTVL.

The chain employs TRBV5-1 and TRBJ2-3, with D hard to call. V was cut by 6 bases and J by 2 bases, with 16 bases left in between. Per germline, CDR1 SGHRS and CDR2 YFSETQ. The CDR3 length is 15 residues. Written as DNA, the CDR3 is TGCGCCAGCACCCTGGTCCACAGATCCACAGATACGCAGTATTTT. Its protein is CASTLVHRSTDTQYF.

The chain combines TRBV5-1 with TRBJ2-3; 9 bases align to TRBD1. Trimming cost V 5 bases and J 4 bases; bases outside gene matches: 11. CDR3 length: 16 residues. CDR1 and CDR2 (germline): SGHRS, YFSETQ. This CDR3 is CASRSYYRGRADTQYF. CDR3 DNA: TGCGCCAGCAGATCCTATTACAGGGGGCGCGCAGATACGCAGTATTTT.

This sequence joins TRBV5-1 and TRBJ2-7; D is ambiguous. Trimming stripped 4 bases from V and 5 bases from J, with 28 bases between. CDR3 length equals 18 residues. Germline V gives CDR1 SGHRS, CDR2 YFSETQ. CDR3 nucleotide sequence: TGCGCCAGCAGCGTAAGATCTTCTAAGGGATTTGCGGTCCACGAGCAGTACTTC. Protein sequence: CASSVRSSKGFAVHEQYF.

The CDR3 loop reads CASSQTSGQDNEQFF. The CDR3 nucleotides read TGTGCCAGCAGCCAAACTAGCGGTCAGGACAATGAGCAGTTCTTC. The chain links TRBV4-2 to TRBJ2-1, with TRBD2 identical over 8 bases. This CDR3 contains 15 residues. With V trimmed by 2 bases and J by 5 bases, 5 bases remained unmatched. Germline V gene lookup returns CDR1 LGHNA and CDR2 YNFKEQ.

This clone has just a few counts. The rearrangement links TRBV4-2 to TRBJ1-1; perhaps TRBD1 as D (6 bases). The CDR3 is 15 amino acids. V lost 2 bases, J lost 0 bases, and 10 bases lay in between. CDR1 is LGHNA and CDR2 is YNFKEQ in the germline V gene. The CDR3: CASSQTGALNTEAFF. DNA of the CDR3: TGTGCCAGCAGCCAAACGGGGGCCTTGAACACTGAAGCTTTCTTT.

This chain connects TRBV4-1 to TRBJ2-2, with 9 bases that match TRBD1. V lost 0 bases to trimming and J lost 4 bases; unmatched junction nucleotides: 6. CDR1 MGHRA and CDR2 YSYEKL come from the germline V gene. The CDR3 consists of 17 residues. CDR3 in DNA: TGCGCCAGCAGCCAAGATATGACAGGGGGGGCCACCGGGGAGCTGTTTTTT. Translation gives CASSQDMTGGATGELFF.